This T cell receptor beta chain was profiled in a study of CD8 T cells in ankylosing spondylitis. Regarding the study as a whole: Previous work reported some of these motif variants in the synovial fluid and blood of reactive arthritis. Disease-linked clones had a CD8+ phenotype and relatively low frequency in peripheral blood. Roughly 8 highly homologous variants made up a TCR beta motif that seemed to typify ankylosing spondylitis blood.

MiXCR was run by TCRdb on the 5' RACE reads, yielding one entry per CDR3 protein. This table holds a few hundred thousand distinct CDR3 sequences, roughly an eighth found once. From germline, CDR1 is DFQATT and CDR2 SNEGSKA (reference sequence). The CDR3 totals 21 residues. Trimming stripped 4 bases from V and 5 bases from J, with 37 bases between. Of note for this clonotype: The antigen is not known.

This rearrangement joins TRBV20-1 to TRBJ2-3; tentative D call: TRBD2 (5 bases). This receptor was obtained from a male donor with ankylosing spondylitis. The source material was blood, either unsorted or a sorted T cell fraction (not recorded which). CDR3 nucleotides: TGCAGTGCTACGGACGGTCCCGGGATCATCTGGGATTTAGCTGAGCAAGATACGCAGTATTTT. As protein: CSATDGPGIIWDLAEQDTQYF.